This T cell receptor beta chain stems from a study of T cells expressing NK-cell markers. About the research overall: The sequencing cohort of eight donors included seven HCMV-seropositive individuals and one seronegative individual.

With UMIs, 5'RACE template switching was used to make TCR beta cDNA. Each CDR3 protein gets one entry in TCRdb, which reprocessed the 5' RACE reads and gives no DNA. This sample contains hundreds of thousands of distinct CDR3 sequences. Comments on this clonotype: Its antigen is as yet unknown.

The CDR3 totals 16 residues. Findings and limits, study-wide: In a handful of donors, these clonotypes also led the CD3+CD56-NKG2C+ fraction.

The J gene is TRBJ2-3, the V gene TRBV12-3 or TRBV12-4; no DNA is available, so the TRBD1 call from TCRdb remains unchecked. The specimen was blood T cells: a sorted CD56 or NKG2C T cell subset, CD4+ or CD8+ T cells, or bulk PBMC T cells (not recorded which). This clonotype was obtained from a woman aged 18 to 75 in good health. CDR3 in amino acids: CASSHLPGGAVDTQYF.